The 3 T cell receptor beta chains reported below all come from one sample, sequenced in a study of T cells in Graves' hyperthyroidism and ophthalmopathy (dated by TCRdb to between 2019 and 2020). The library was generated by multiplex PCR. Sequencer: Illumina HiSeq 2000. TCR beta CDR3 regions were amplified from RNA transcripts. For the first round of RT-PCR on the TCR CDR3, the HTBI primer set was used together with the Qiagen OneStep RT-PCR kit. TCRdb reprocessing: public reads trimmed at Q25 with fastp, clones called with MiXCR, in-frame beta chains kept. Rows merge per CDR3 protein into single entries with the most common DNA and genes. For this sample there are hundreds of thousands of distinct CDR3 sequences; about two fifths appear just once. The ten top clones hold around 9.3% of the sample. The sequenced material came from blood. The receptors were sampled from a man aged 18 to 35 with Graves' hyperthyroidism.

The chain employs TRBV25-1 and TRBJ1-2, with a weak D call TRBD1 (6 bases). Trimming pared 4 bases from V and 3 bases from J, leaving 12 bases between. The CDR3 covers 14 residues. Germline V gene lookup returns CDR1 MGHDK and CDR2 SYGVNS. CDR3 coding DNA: TGTGCCAGCAGTGGAGCAGGGGATGACTATGGCTACACCTTC. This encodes CASSGAGDDYGYTF.

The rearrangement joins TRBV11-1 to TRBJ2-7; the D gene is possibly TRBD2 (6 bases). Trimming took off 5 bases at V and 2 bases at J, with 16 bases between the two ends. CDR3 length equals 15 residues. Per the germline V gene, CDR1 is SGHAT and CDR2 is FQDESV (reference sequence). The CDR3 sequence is CASSGCGLSPYEQYF. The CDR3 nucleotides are TGTGCCAGCAGCGGATGTGGACTATCCCCCTACGAGCAGTACTTC.

CDR3 nucleotides: TGCGCCAGCAGCTGGGAGCTAAAATCGCAGCTGTTTTTT. As protein: CASSWELKSQLFF. The chain recombines TRBV5-1 with TRBJ2-2; D is possibly TRBD2 (5 bases). The germline V gene has CDR1 SGHRS and CDR2 YFSETQ. This CDR3 has 13 residues. The V end was cut by 3 bases, the J end by 12 bases, with 15 bases between. The complete variable domain, with remaining parts taken from reference TRBV5-1 and TRBJ2-2, reads KAGVTQTPRYLIKTRGQQVTLSCSPISGHRSVSWYQQTPGQGLQFLFEYFSETQRNKGNFPGRFSGRQFSNSRSEMNVSTLELGDSALYLCASSWELKSQLFFGEGSRLTVL.